This T cell receptor beta chain comes out of a study of T-cell reconstitution after alpha-beta-depleted transplantation in children. The germline V gene has CDR1 SGHDN and CDR2 FVKESK. Trimming cost V 2 bases and J 0 bases, with 11 bases left between them. The CDR3 is made up of 17 amino acids. Unique molecular identifiers were used to barcode this TCRbeta library. In TCRdb, the PCR reads were re-called with MiXCR into one record per CDR3 protein. The sample lists approximately 340,000 distinct CDR3 sequences, about a tenth occurring once. The rearrangement joins TRBV14 to TRBJ2-6; possibly TRBD1 for D (6 bases). Sequencing was performed on PBMCs from the stem cell graft donor, taken from the stem cell graft. The sequence came from a human donor who donated a stem cell graft to a child with acute lymphoblastic leukemia. CDR3 DNA: TGTGCCAGCAGCCAACAAACAGGGTACTCTGGGGCCAACGTCCTGACTTTC. Protein product: CASSQQTGYSGANVLTF.